This T cell receptor beta chain was captured in a study of cytomegalovirus exposure and HLA in healthy donors. In regard to this clone: The antigen is unknown. Relative to the germline gene, one junction end is altered; a read error may explain this.

The PCR was carried out with 60 Vbeta primers and 13 Jbeta primers. The table came from immunoSEQ multiplex PCR; TCRdb's copy has only in-frame clones and leaves some out. The repertoire holds some 130,000 clones, with roughly 78% as singletons. The CDR3 length is 11 residues. Germline V gives CDR1 SEHNR, CDR2 FQNEAQ (reference sequence). Whole-study results and caveats: Accounts indicate the classifier identified cytomegalovirus status with strong specificity and sensitivity. An analysis that came later showed most CMV-associated TCR beta chains appearing HLA-restricted.

Sequenced sample: PBMCs. This chain links TRBV7-9 with TRBJ1-2; D not resolved. The sequence was collected from a male donor in good health and CMV-seronegative. CDR3 region: CSSSFYRDYTF. Written as DNA, the CDR3 is TGTTCCAGCAGCTTTTACCGGGACTACACCTTC.